This is a list of T cell receptor beta chains from one sample in a study of Ad26.COV2.S vaccination and SARS-CoV-2 variants. Measured with immunoSEQ multiplex PCR; TCRdb has only the in-frame clones, and not every one. Found here are about 320,000 clones, roughly 84% of them singletons; the top ten hold 1.9%. The specimen comprised peripheral blood, sampled in a trial of Ad26.COV2.S vaccine versus placebo. All receptors derive from a person aged 18-65 years who received the Ad26.COV2.S COVID-19 vaccine or a placebo. Each CDR3 is given with its conserved first and last residue. D genes are given only for firm matches. Clone size appears in some rows only: once, few, many, or a class for an expanded clone.

d_gene: TRBD2
abundance: -
v_gene: TRBV7-2
len: 17
j_gene: TRBJ2-3
CDR3aa: CASSLDERGANTDTQYF
CDR3nt: TGTGCCAGCAGCTTAGATGAGCGGGGGGCAAACACAGATACGCAGTATTTT

d_gene: -
abundance: -
v_gene: TRBV3-1/TRBV3-2
len: 15
j_gene: TRBJ1-6
CDR3aa: CASSQGRVTRGALHF
CDR3nt: TGTGCCAGCAGCCAAGGAAGGGTTACCCGAGGGGCCCTCCACTTT

d_gene: -
abundance: -
v_gene: TRBV14
len: 16
j_gene: TRBJ2-3
CDR3aa: CASSQDLRGSVDTQYF
CDR3nt: TGTGCCAGCAGCCAAGATCTGCGGGGCAGCGTGGATACGCAGTATTTT

d_gene: TRBD1
abundance: few
v_gene: TRBV19
len: 18
j_gene: TRBJ1-1
CDR3aa: CASSSRGRDRKMNTEAFF
CDR3nt: TGTGCCAGTAGTTCACGAGGCCGGGACAGGAAAATGAACACTGAAGCTTTCTTT

d_gene: -
abundance: -
v_gene: TRBV7-9
len: 16
j_gene: TRBJ2-1
CDR3aa: CASSLVGGLSYNEQFF
CDR3nt: TGTGCCAGCAGCTTAGTTGGGGGCCTTTCCTACAATGAGCAGTTCTTC

d_gene: -
abundance: -
v_gene: TRBV5-6
len: 13
j_gene: TRBJ2-3
CDR3aa: CASSLKGEDTQYF
CDR3nt: TGTGCCAGCAGCTTGAAAGGGGAGGATACGCAGTATTTT

d_gene: -
abundance: -
v_gene: TRBV6-8
len: 16
j_gene: TRBJ2-6
CDR3aa: CASSQVLSDGANVLTF
CDR3nt: TGTGCCAGCAGTCAAGTACTCTCGGACGGGGCCAACGTCCTGACTTTC

d_gene: -
abundance: -
v_gene: TRBV18
len: 12
j_gene: TRBJ2-1
CDR3aa: CASAPLSGEQFF
CDR3nt: TGTGCCAGTGCCCCCCTGTCGGGTGAGCAGTTCTTC

d_gene: TRBD1
abundance: -
v_gene: TRBV7-2
len: 14
j_gene: TRBJ2-4
CDR3aa: CASSFAGGQNIQYF
CDR3nt: TGTGCCAGCAGCTTTGCAGGGGGCCAAAACATTCAGTACTTC

d_gene: -
abundance: -
v_gene: TRBV12-3/TRBV12-4
len: 12
j_gene: TRBJ1-6
CDR3aa: CASSQKRSPLHF
CDR3nt: TGTGCCAGCAGCCAGAAACGTTCACCCCTCCACTTT

d_gene: TRBD1
abundance: once
v_gene: TRBV6-2/TRBV6-3
len: 16
j_gene: TRBJ2-7
CDR3aa: CASSPFGQGDSYEQYF
CDR3nt: TGTGCCAGCAGCCCTTTCGGACAGGGCGACTCCTACGAGCAGTACTTC

d_gene: TRBD2
abundance: -
v_gene: TRBV7-2
len: 14
j_gene: TRBJ2-3
CDR3aa: CASSGGGSADTQYF
CDR3nt: TGTGCCAGCAGCGGGGGGGGAAGTGCAGATACGCAGTATTTT

d_gene: TRBD1
abundance: -
v_gene: TRBV5-1
len: 15
j_gene: TRBJ2-5
CDR3aa: CASSLGDTGAETQYF
CDR3nt: TGCGCCAGCAGCTTGGGGGACACAGGGGCAGAGACCCAGTACTTC

d_gene: TRBD2
abundance: -
v_gene: TRBV11-2
len: 17
j_gene: TRBJ2-3
CDR3aa: CASSRNLAGGLTDTQYF
CDR3nt: TGTGCCAGCAGCCGAAATCTAGCGGGGGGGCTTACAGATACGCAGTATTTT

d_gene: -
abundance: -
v_gene: TRBV10-3
len: 12
j_gene: TRBJ1-4
CDR3aa: CAIAATNEKLFF
CDR3nt: TGTGCCATCGCAGCAACTAATGAAAAACTGTTTTTT

d_gene: TRBD1
abundance: -
v_gene: TRBV3-1/TRBV3-2
len: 14
j_gene: TRBJ1-5
CDR3aa: CASSSRQGRQPQHF
CDR3nt: TGTGCCAGCAGCTCCCGACAGGGAAGGCAGCCCCAGCATTTT